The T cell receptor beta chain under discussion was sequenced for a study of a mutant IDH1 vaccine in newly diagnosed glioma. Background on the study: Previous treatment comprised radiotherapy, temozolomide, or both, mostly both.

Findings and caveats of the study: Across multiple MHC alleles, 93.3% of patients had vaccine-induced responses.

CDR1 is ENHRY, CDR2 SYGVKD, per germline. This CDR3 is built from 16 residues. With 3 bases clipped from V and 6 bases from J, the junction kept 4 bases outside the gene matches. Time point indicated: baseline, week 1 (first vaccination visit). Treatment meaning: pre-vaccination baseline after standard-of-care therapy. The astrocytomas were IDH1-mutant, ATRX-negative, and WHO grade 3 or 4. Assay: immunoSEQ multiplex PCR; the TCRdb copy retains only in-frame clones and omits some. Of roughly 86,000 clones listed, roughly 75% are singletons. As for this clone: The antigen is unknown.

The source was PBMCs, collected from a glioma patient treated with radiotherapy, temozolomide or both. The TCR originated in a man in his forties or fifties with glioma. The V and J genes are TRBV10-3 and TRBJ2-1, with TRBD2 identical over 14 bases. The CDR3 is CAISDPGLAGVNEQFF. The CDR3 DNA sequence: TGTGCCATCAGTGACCCGGGACTAGCGGGAGTCAATGAGCAGTTCTTC.